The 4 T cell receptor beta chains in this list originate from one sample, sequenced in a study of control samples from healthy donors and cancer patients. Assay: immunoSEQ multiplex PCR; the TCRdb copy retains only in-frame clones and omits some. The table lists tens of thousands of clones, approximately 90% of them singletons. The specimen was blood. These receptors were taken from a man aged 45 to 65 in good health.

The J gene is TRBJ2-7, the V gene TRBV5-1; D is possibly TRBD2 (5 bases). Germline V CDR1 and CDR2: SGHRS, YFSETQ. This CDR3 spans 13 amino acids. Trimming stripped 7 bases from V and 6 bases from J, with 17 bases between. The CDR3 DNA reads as TGCGCCAGCGGACTCGGTGGTCTTCTCGAGCAGTACTTC. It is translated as CASGLGGLLEQYF.

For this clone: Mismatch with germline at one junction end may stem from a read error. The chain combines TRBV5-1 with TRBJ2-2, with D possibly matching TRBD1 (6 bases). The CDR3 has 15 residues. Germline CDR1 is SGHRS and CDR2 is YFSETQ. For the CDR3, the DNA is TGCGCCAGCGGCAACAGGGTTCTGGGCACCGGGAAGCTGTTTTTT. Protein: CASGNRVLGTGKLFF.

For the CDR3, the DNA is TGTGCCAGCAGTTACCGCATGGGTGGCACCGGGGAGCTGTTTTTT. Translated: CASSYRMGGTGELFF. V gene TRBV6-5 combines with J gene TRBJ2-2, with D uncertain. Per germline, CDR1 MNHEY and CDR2 SVGAGI. The CDR3 runs 15 residues. The germline V and J ends were trimmed by 2 bases and 4 bases, with 11 bases remaining between them.

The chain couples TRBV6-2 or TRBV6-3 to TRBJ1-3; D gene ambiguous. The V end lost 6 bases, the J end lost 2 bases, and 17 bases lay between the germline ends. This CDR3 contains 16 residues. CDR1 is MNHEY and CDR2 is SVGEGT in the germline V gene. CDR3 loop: CASSPWTAKTGNTIYF. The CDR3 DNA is TGTGCCAGCAGCCCCTGGACCGCCAAAACTGGAAACACCATATATTTT.